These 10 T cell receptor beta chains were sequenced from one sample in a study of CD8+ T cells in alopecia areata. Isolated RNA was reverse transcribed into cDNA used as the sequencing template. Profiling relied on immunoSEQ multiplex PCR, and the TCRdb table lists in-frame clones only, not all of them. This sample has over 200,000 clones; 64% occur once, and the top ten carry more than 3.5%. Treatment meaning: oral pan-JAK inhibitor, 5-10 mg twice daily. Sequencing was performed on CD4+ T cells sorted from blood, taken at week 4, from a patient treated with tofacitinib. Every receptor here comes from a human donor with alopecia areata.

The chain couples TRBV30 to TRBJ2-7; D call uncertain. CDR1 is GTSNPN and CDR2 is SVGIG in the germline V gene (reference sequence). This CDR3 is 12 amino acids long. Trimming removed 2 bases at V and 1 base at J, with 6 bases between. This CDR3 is CAWSKVSYEQYF. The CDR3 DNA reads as TGTGCCTGGAGTAAAGTTTCCTACGAGCAGTACTTC.

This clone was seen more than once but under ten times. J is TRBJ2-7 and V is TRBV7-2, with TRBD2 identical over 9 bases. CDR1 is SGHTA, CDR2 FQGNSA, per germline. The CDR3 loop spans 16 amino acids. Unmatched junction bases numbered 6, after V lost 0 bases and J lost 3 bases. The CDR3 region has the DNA TGTGCCAGCAGCTTAGCGCGCCTAGCGGGGCACTACGAGCAGTACTTC. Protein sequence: CASSLARLAGHYEQYF.

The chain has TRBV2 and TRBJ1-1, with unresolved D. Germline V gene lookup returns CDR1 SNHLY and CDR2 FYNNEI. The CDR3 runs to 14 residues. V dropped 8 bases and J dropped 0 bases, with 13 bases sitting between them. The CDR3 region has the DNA TGTGCCAGCTCGGGCCAATTGATGAACACTGAAGCTTTCTTT. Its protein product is CASSGQLMNTEAFF.

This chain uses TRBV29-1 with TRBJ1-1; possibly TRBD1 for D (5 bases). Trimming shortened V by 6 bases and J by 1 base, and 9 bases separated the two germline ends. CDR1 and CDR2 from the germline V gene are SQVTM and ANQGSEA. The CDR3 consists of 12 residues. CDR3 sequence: CSVTASNTEAFF. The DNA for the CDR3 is TGCAGCGTGACAGCTTCGAACACTGAAGCTTTCTTT.

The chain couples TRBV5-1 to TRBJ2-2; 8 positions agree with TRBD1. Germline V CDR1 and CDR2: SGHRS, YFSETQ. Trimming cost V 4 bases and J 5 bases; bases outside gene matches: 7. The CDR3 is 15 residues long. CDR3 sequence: CASSTRTGLTGELFF. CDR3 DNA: TGCGCCAGCAGCACCCGGACAGGGTTGACCGGGGAGCTGTTTTTT.

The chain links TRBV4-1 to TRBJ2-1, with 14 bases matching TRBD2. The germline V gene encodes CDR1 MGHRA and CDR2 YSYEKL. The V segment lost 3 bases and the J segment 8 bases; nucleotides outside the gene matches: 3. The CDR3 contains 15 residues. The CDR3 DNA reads TGCGCCAGCAGCCAGACTAGCGGGGGGGCCTATGAGCAGTTCTTC. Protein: CASSQTSGGAYEQFF.

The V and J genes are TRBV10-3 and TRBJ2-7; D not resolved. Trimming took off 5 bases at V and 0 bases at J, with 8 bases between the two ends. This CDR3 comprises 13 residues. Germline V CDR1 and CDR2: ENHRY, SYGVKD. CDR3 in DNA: TGTGCCATCAGTACTCAAAGCTCCTACGAGCAGTACTTC. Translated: CAISTQSSYEQYF.

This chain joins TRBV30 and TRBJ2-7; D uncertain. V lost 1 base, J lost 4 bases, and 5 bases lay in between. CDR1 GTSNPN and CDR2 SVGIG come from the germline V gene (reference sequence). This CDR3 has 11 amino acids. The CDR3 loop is CAWSAAYEQYF. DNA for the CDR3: TGTGCCTGGAGTGCAGCATACGAGCAGTACTTC.

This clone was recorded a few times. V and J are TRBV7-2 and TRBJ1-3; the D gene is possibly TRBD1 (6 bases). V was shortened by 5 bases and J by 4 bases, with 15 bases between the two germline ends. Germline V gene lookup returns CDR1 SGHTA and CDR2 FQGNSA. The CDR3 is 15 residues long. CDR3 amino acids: CASSPEGGFGNTIYF. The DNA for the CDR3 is TGTGCCAGCAGCCCCGAGGGGGGATTCGGAAACACCATATATTTT.

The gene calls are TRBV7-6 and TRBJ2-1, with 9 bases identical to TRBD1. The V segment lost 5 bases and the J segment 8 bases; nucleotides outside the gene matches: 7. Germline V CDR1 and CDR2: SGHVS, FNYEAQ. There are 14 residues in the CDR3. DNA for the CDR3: TGTGCCAGCAGCGCGAGACAGGGGGATGATGAGCAGTTCTTC. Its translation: CASSARQGDDEQFF. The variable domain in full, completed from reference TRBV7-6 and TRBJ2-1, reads GAGVSQSPRYKVTKRGQDVALRCDPISGHVSLYWYRQALGQGPEFLTYFNYEAQQDKSGLPNDRFSAERPEGSISTLTIQRTEQRDSAMYRCASSARQGDDEQFFGPGTRLTVL.